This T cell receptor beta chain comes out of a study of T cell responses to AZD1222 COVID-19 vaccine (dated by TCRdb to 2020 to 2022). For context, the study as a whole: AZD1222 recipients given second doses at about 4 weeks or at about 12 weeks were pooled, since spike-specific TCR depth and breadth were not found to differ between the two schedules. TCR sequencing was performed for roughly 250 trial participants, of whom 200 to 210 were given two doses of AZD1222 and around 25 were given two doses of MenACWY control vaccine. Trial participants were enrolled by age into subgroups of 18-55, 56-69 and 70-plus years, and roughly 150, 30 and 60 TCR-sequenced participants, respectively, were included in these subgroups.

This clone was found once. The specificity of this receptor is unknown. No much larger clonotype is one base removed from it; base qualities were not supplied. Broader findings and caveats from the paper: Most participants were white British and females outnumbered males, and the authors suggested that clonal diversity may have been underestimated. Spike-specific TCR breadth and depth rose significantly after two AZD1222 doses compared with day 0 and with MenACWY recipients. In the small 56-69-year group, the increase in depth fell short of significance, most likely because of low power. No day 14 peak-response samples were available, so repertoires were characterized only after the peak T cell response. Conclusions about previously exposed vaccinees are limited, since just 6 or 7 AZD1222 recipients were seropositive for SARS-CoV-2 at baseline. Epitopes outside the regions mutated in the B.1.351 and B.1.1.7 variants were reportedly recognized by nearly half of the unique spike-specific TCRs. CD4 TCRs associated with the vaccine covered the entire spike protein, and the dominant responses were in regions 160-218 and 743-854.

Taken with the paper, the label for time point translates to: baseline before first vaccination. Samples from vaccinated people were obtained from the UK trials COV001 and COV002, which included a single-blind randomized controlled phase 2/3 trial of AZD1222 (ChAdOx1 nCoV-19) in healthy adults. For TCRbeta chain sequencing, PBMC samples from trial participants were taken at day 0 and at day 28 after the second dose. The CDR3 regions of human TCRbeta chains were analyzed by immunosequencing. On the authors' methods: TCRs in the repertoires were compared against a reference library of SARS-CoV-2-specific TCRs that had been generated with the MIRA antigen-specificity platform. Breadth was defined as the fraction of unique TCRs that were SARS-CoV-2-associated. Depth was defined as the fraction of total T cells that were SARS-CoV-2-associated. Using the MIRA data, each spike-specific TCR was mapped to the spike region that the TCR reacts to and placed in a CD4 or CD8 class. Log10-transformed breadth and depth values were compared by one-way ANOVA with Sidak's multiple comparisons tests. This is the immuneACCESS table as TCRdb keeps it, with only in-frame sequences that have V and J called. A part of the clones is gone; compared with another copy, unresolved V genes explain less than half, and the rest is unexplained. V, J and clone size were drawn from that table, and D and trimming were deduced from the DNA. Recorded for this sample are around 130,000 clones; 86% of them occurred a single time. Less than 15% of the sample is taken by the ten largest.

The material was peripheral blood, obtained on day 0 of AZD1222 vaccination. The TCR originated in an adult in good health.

The nucleotides read TGTGCCAGCAGTAGTGACAGGGTGGGCTACACCTTC. Its amino acids are CASSSDRVGYTF. The chain is encoded by TRBV28 joined to TRBJ1-2; 7 central bases correspond to TRBD1. CDR1 MDHEN and CDR2 SYDVKM were looked up in the germline V gene. The CDR3 starts with the cysteine, ends with the phenylalanine, and has 12 residues. Here the CDR3 DNA is all that survives: 36 bases in frame from base 1. From V the trimming removes 5 bases and from J it removes 8 bases, while the gene matches leave 5 bases of the junction unaccounted for.